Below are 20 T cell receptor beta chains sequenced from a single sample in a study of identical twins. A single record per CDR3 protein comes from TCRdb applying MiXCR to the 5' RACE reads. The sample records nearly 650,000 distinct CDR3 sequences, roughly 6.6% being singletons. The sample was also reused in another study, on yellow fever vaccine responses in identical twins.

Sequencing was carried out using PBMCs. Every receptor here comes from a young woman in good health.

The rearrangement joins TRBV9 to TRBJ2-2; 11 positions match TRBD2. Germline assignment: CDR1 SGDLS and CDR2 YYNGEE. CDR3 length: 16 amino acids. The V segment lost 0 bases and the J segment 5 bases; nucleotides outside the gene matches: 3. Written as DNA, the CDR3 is TGTGCCAGCAGCGTAGTTAGCGGGGGGGCAACCGGGGAGCTGTTTTTT. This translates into CASSVVSGGATGELFF.

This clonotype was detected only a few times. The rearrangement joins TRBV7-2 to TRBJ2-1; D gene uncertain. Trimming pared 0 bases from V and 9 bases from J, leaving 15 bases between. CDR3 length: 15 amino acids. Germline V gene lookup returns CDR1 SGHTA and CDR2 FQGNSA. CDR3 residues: CASSLALGGRVEQFF. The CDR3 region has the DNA TGTGCCAGCAGCTTAGCGTTGGGTGGTCGGGTTGAGCAGTTCTTC.

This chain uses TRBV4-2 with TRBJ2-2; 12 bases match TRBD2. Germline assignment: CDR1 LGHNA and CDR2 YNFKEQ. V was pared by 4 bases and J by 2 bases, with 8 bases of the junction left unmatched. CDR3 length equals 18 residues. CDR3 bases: TGTGCCAGCAGCCCAGGCTCTAGCGGGGGGGTTAACACCGGGGAGCTGTTTTTT. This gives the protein CASSPGSSGGVNTGELFF.

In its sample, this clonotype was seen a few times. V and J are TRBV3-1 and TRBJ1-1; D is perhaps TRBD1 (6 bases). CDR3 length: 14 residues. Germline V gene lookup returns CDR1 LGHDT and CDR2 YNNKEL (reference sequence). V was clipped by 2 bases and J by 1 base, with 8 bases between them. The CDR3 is CASSQSGQNTEAFF. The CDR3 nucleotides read TGTGCCAGCAGCCAATCGGGACAGAACACTGAAGCTTTCTTT.

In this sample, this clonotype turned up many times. The CDR3 loop is CATSRPFLSGASYNEQFF. In DNA form, the CDR3 reads TGTGCCACCAGCAGACCCTTTCTGAGCGGTGCTTCCTACAATGAGCAGTTCTTC. This sequence joins TRBV15 and TRBJ2-1; TRBD2 is a possible D gene (5 bases). Germline CDR1 is LNHNV and CDR2 is YYDKDF (reference sequence). The CDR3 extends over 18 amino acids. Trimming took off 2 bases at V and 1 base at J, with 18 bases between the two ends.

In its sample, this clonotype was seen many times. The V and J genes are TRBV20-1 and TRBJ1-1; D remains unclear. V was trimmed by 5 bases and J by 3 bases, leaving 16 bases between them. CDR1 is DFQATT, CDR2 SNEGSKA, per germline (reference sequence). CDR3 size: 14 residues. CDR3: CSAGRTSAHTEAFF. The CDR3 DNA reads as TGCAGTGCTGGACGGACGTCGGCCCACACTGAAGCTTTCTTT.

The CDR3 DNA follows: TGCGCCAGCAGCCCCACCGGGACAGGGATTGAGACCCAGTACTTC. Amino acid sequence: CASSPTGTGIETQYF. This sequence joins TRBV5-1 and TRBJ2-5; 9 positions match TRBD1. From germline, CDR1 is SGHRS and CDR2 YFSETQ. The CDR3 has 15 amino acids. The trim removed 4 bases at V and 5 bases at J, leaving 9 bases unmatched.

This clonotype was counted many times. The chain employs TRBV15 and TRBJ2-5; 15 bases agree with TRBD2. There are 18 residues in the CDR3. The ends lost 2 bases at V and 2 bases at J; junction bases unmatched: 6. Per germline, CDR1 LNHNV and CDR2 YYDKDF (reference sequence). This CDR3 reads CATSRPPGTSGRQETQYF. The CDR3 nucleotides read TGTGCCACCAGCAGACCTCCCGGGACTAGCGGGAGGCAAGAGACCCAGTACTTC.

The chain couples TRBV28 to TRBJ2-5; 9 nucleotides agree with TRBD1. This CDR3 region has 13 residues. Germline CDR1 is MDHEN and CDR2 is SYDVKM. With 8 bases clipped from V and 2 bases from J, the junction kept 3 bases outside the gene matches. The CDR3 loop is CASEDRGQETQYF. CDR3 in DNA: TGTGCCAGCGAGGACAGGGGACAAGAGACCCAGTACTTC.

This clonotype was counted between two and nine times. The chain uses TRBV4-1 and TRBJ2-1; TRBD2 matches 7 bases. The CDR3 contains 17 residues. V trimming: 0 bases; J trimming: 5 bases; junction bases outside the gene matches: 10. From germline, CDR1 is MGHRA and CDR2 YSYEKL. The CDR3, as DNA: TGCGCCAGCAGCCAAGATATTGGGGGGGTGTTAGACAATGAGCAGTTCTTC. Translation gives CASSQDIGGVLDNEQFF.

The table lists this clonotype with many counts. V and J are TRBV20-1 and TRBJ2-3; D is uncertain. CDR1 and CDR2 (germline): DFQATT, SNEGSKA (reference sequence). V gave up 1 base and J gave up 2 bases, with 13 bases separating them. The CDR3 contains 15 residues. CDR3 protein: CSARGKGLPTDTQYF. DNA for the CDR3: TGCAGTGCTAGAGGGAAAGGTCTCCCCACAGATACGCAGTATTTT.

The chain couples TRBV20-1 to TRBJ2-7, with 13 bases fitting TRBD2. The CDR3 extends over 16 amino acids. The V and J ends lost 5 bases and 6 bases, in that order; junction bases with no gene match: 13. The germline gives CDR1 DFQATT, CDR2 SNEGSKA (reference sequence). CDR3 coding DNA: TGCAGTGCTCCCAGCGTTGGACTAGCGGGAGTCTTCGAGCAGTACTTC. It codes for CSAPSVGLAGVFEQYF.

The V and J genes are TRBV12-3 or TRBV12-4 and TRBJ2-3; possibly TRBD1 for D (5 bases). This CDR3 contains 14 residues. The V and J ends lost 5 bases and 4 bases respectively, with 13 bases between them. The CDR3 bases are TGTGCCAGCAGTCCGTCCGTCAGGGCAGATACGCAGTATTTT. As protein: CASSPSVRADTQYF.

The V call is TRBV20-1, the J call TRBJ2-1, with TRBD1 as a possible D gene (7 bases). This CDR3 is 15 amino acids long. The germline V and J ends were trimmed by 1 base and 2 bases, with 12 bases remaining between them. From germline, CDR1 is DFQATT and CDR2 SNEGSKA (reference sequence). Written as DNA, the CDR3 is TGCAGTGCTAGAGGCCAGGGGGGCGCCTACAATGAGCAGTTCTTC. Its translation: CSARGQGGAYNEQFF.

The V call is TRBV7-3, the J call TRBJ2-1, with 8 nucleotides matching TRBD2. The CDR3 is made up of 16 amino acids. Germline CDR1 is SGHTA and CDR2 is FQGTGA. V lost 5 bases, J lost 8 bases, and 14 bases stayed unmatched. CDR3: CASSEKAGGELDEQFF. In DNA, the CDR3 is TGTGCCAGCAGCGAAAAGGCGGGAGGTGAACTCGATGAGCAGTTCTTC.

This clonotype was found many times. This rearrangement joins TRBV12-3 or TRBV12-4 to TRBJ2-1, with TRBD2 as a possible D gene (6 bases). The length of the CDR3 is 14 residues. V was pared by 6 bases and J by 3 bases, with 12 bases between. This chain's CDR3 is CASSRWRDYNEQFF. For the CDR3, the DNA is TGTGCCAGCAGCCGGTGGAGGGACTACAATGAGCAGTTCTTC.

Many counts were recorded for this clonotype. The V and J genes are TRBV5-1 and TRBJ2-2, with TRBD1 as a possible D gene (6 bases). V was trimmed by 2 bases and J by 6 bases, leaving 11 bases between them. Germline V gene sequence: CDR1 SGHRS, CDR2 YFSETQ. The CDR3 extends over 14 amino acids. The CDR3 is CASSLKTGSGELFF. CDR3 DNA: TGCGCCAGCAGCTTAAAAACAGGGTCCGGGGAGCTGTTTTTT.

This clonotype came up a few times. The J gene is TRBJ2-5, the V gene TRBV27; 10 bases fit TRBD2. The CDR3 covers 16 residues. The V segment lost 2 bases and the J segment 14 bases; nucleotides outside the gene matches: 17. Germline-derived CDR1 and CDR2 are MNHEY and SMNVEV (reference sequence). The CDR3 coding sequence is TGTGCCAGCAGTTTAAAACCGCATGCCGGGACTAGCGAGGCCTACTTC. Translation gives CASSLKPHAGTSEAYF.

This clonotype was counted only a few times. In DNA form, the CDR3 reads TGTGCCAGCAGCTCCGCCGGGACAGGGATATCTGGGGCCAACGTCCTGACTTTC. Translation gives CASSSAGTGISGANVLTF. This chain uses TRBV11-1 with TRBJ2-6, with 9 bases that match TRBD1. After removal of 4 bases from V and 1 base from J, the junction contained 8 bases not matched to a gene. Germline CDR1 is SGHAT and CDR2 is FQDESV (reference sequence). The CDR3 runs 18 residues.

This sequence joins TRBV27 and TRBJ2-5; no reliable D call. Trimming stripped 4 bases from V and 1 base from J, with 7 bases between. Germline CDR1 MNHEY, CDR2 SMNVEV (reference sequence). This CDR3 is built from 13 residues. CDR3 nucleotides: TGTGCCAGCAGTTCCGACTTCCAAGAGACCCAGTACTTC. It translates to CASSSDFQETQYF.